This T cell receptor beta chain appears in the sequencing data of a study of Ad26.COV2.S vaccination and SARS-CoV-2 variants. The treatment denotes: 15 to 20 received Ad26.COV2.S at low or high dose, single or two shots; five or six received placebo; per-sample allocation not given. All samples were drawn on day 63, counting from the first vaccine or placebo injection. Data came from immunoSEQ multiplex PCR; TCRdb stores just in-frame clones and leaves some out. This table holds about 390,000 clones, approximately 86% found once. Germline V CDR1 and CDR2: LGHDT, YNNKEL (reference sequence). The CDR3 is 13 residues long. Trimming took off 5 bases at V and 3 bases at J, with 10 bases between the two ends.

The sequencing here drew on peripheral blood, taken in a trial of Ad26.COV2.S vaccine versus placebo. The sequence came from a person between 18 and 60 years old who received the Ad26.COV2.S COVID-19 vaccine or a placebo. This chain links TRBV3-1 (or the pseudogene TRBV3-2) with TRBJ2-5; D is perhaps TRBD1 or TRBD2 (5 bases each). CDR3 protein: CASSKGPEETQYF. CDR3 nucleotides: TGTGCCAGCAGCAAGGGACCAGAAGAGACCCAGTACTTC.